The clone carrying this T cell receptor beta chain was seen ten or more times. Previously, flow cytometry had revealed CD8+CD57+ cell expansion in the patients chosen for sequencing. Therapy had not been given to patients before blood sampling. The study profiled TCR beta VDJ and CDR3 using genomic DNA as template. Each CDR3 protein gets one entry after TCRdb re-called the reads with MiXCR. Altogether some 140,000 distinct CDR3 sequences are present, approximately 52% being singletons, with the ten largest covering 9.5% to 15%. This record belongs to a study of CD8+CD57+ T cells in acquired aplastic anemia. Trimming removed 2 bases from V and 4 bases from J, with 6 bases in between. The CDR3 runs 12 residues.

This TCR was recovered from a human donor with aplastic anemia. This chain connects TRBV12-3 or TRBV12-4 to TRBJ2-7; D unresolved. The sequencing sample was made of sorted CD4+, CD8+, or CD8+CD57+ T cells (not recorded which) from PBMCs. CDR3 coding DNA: TGTGCCAGCAGTTTAAACGGATACGAGCAGTACTTC. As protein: CASSLNGYEQYF.